These 32 T cell receptor beta chains share one sample of origin, sequenced in a study of identical twins. TCRdb independently ran MiXCR on the 5' RACE reads; one entry per CDR3 protein. The data show roughly 630,000 distinct CDR3 sequences, 7% to 7.5% seen once. The sample was also reused in another study, on yellow fever vaccine responses in identical twins.

The material sequenced was PBMCs. All receptors come from a woman in her late teens or twenties in good health.

In its sample, this clonotype was seen a few times. V is TRBV7-9 and J is TRBJ1-1; D not resolved. With 8 bases removed from V and 12 bases from J, the gap between germline ends came to 19 bases. The CDR3 loop spans 12 amino acids. Germline V gene data show CDR1 as SEHNR and CDR2 as FQNEAQ (reference sequence). CDR3 nucleotide sequence: TGTGCCAGCCAAGATACCTTCGTTGATACTTTCTTT. This sequence encodes CASQDTFVDTFF.

There are many counts of this clonotype. The chain has TRBV11-3 and TRBJ1-1, with 9 positions matching TRBD1. This CDR3 is built from 14 residues. Germline V CDR1 and CDR2: SGHNT, YENEEA. V shed 5 bases, J shed 4 bases, and the junction held 5 bases outside the gene matches. CDR3 residues: CASSHGQGITEAFF. CDR3 DNA sequence: TGTGCCAGCAGCCACGGACAGGGGATCACTGAAGCTTTCTTT.

This clonotype occurred a few times. V gene TRBV20-1 combines with J gene TRBJ2-2; tentative D call: TRBD1 (6 bases). V was trimmed by 3 bases and J by 3 bases, leaving 17 bases between them. In germline, CDR1 is DFQATT, CDR2 SNEGSKA (reference sequence). The CDR3 extends over 16 amino acids. CDR3 protein: CSASGRQGSYTGELFF. CDR3 in DNA: TGCAGTGCTAGTGGCCGGCAGGGGAGTTACACCGGGGAGCTGTTTTTT.

This clonotype came up a few times. The chain couples TRBV4-1 to TRBJ1-6; D is undetermined. From germline, CDR1 is MGHRA and CDR2 YSYEKL. V lost 0 bases to trimming and J lost 0 bases, with 12 bases between them. The CDR3 totals 18 residues. CDR3 sequence: CASSQDVRGSSYNSPLHF. CDR3 DNA: TGCGCCAGCAGCCAAGACGTCAGAGGAAGCTCCTATAATTCACCCCTCCACTTT.

This chain links TRBV10-3 with TRBJ1-5, with D perhaps matching TRBD1 (5 bases). The CDR3 spans 13 residues. V gave up 10 bases and J gave up 0 bases, with 10 bases separating them. From germline, CDR1 is ENHRY and CDR2 SYGVKD. CDR3: CATGPDSNQPQHF. The CDR3 DNA reads TGTGCCACGGGACCGGATAGCAATCAGCCCCAGCATTTT.

This clonotype came up many times. V and J are TRBV11-2 and TRBJ2-1; 7 nucleotides match TRBD2. The CDR3 runs to 15 residues. Germline V gene sequence: CDR1 SGHAT, CDR2 FQNNGV. The V and J ends lost 5 bases and 3 bases, in that order; junction bases with no gene match: 7. CDR3 DNA sequence: TGTGCCAGCAGCCCAACAGGCGGGGGCTACAATGAGCAGTTCTTC. Translated, it gives CASSPTGGGYNEQFF.

This clonotype was seen a handful of times. The CDR3 region is CASTSGTEAFF. The CDR3 DNA sequence: TGTGCCAGCACCTCGGGGACTGAAGCTTTCTTT. V usage is TRBV28 and J usage is TRBJ1-1; D is ambiguous. The V end lost 7 bases, the J end lost 5 bases, and 8 bases lay between the germline ends. Germline CDR1 reads MDHEN; CDR2 reads SYDVKM. This CDR3 region has 11 residues.

The chain uses TRBV9 and TRBJ2-5; D gene uncertain. Deletions cut 2 bases from V and 4 bases from J, with 9 bases between. The CDR3 loop spans 13 amino acids. CDR1 SGDLS and CDR2 YYNGEE come from the germline V gene. CDR3 loop: CASSVDTVETQYF. DNA of the CDR3: TGTGCCAGCAGCGTCGACACGGTAGAGACCCAGTACTTC.

This clonotype was detected only a few times. The chain couples TRBV28 to TRBJ2-1; 11 bases align to TRBD2. The trim removed 5 bases at V and 6 bases at J, leaving 12 bases unmatched. Germline V gene lookup returns CDR1 MDHEN and CDR2 SYDVKM. This CDR3 region has 17 residues. This CDR3 is CASSPSGLAGPANEQFF. The CDR3 DNA reads TGTGCCAGCAGTCCCTCAGGACTAGCGGGCCCAGCCAATGAGCAGTTCTTC.

This clonotype was detected many times. The rearrangement uses TRBV12-3 or TRBV12-4 and TRBJ1-5, with a weak D call TRBD1 (6 bases). V was trimmed by 5 bases and J by 2 bases, leaving 10 bases between them. The CDR3 is 14 amino acids. The DNA for the CDR3 is TGTGCCAGCAGTCTACGACAGGGCAATCAGCCCCAGCATTTT. This codes for CASSLRQGNQPQHF.

This clonotype was picked up one time. The rearrangement links TRBV7-9 to TRBJ1-3; D not certain. V lost 4 bases, J lost 0 bases, and 13 bases lay in between. The CDR3 extends over 16 amino acids. Germline values: CDR1 SEHNR, CDR2 FQNEAQ (reference sequence). This CDR3 is CASSSTGVFSGNTIYF. The CDR3 DNA reads TGTGCCAGCAGCTCTACCGGGGTCTTCTCTGGAAACACCATATATTTT.

This clonotype was seen repeatedly, ten times or more. The chain recombines TRBV20-1 with TRBJ1-1; D is ambiguous. CDR1 is DFQATT, CDR2 SNEGSKA, per germline (reference sequence). The CDR3 spans 13 residues. Between the trimmed V and J ends, which lost 2 bases and 3 bases, there was a span of 10 bases. The CDR3 protein is CSARILGYTEAFF. The CDR3 DNA sequence: TGCAGTGCTAGAATTTTGGGATACACTGAAGCTTTCTTT.

This sequence joins TRBV27 and TRBJ1-5, with 7 bases aligning to TRBD1. The trim removed 8 bases at V and 3 bases at J, leaving 10 bases unmatched. The CDR3 runs 15 residues. CDR1 and CDR2 (germline): MNHEY, SMNVEV (reference sequence). Written as DNA, the CDR3 is TGTGCCAGCGGGGCCGGGACAGTACCCAATCAGCCCCAGCATTTT. This codes for CASGAGTVPNQPQHF.

This clonotype was seen many times. The chain couples TRBV7-9 to TRBJ1-1, with a weak D call TRBD1 (6 bases). Germline CDR1 and CDR2: SEHNR and FQNEAQ (reference sequence). CDR3 size: 14 residues. Trimming pared 3 bases from V and 1 base from J, leaving 9 bases between. The CDR3 sequence is CASSFNRENTEAFF. The CDR3 nucleotides are TGTGCCAGCAGCTTTAACAGGGAGAACACTGAAGCTTTCTTT.

This clonotype was recorded many times. The chain employs TRBV5-5 and TRBJ2-1; tentatively, D is TRBD1 (5 bases). This CDR3 region has 14 residues. Germline values: CDR1 SGHKS, CDR2 YYEKEE (reference sequence). V was clipped by 1 base and J by 3 bases, with 8 bases between them. CDR3 nucleotide sequence: TGTGCCAGCAGCTTGAGAACAGGCTACAATGAGCAGTTCTTC. Its protein is CASSLRTGYNEQFF.

This clonotype was observed at least ten times. In DNA form, the CDR3 reads TGTGCCAGCAGTTCGGGACAGGGGATTTACTATGGCTACACCTTC. Translation: CASSSGQGIYYGYTF. The V gene is TRBV12-3 or TRBV12-4, the J gene TRBJ1-2, with 10 bases identical to TRBD1. This CDR3 contains 15 residues. The V gene end was trimmed by 4 bases and the J gene end by 3 bases; junction bases not matched to a gene: 5.

In this sample, this clonotype turned up many times. The chain employs TRBV5-1 and TRBJ2-1; 10 bases match TRBD2. This CDR3 is built from 16 residues. CDR1 and CDR2 from the germline V gene are SGHRS and YFSETQ. V shed 5 bases, J shed 3 bases, and the junction held 8 bases outside the gene matches. The CDR3 region is CASSLWLAGDYNEQFF. The DNA for the CDR3 is TGCGCCAGCAGTCTATGGCTAGCGGGGGACTACAATGAGCAGTTCTTC.

This clonotype has only a few counts. The V and J genes are TRBV5-1 and TRBJ2-3, with 12 positions matching TRBD1. Germline lookup yields CDR1 SGHRS and CDR2 YFSETQ. J was trimmed by 2 bases and V by 4 bases; bases with no gene match: 5. This CDR3 spans 16 amino acids. The CDR3 sequence: CASSLRDRGPTDTQYF. Here the CDR3 DNA reads TGCGCCAGCAGCCTAAGGGACAGGGGGCCCACAGATACGCAGTATTTT.

This clonotype was counted at least ten times. The V gene is TRBV29-1, the J gene TRBJ1-1, with D possibly matching TRBD1 (6 bases). The germline V gene has CDR1 SQVTM and CDR2 ANQGSEA. Trimming cost V 5 bases and J 0 bases, with 13 bases left between them. The CDR3 covers 14 residues. Here the CDR3 reads CSVWGGSMNTEAFF. The CDR3 DNA is TGCAGCGTTTGGGGGGGCTCGATGAACACTGAAGCTTTCTTT.

This clonotype was recorded a few times. This chain joins TRBV10-2 and TRBJ2-7, with no clear D. The CDR3 covers 14 residues. Germline CDR1 WSHSY, CDR2 SAAADI. V was trimmed by 5 bases and J by 2 bases, leaving 13 bases between them. CDR3 in DNA: TGCGCCAGCAGTCTTAGCAGTACTCCCTACGAGCAGTACGTC. This encodes CASSLSSTPYEQYV.

The chain links TRBV20-1 to TRBJ2-3; 13 bases are a match to TRBD2. This CDR3 spans 14 amino acids. CDR1 and CDR2 from the germline V gene are DFQATT and SNEGSKA (reference sequence). CDR3 residues: CSKSRTSGGDTQYF. CDR3 sequence (DNA): TGCAGCAAAAGCCGGACTAGCGGGGGAGATACGCAGTATTTT.

The chain recombines TRBV5-1 with TRBJ2-1; 7 nucleotides line up with TRBD2. The CDR3 loop spans 17 amino acids. J lost 0 bases, V lost 3 bases, and 9 bases had no gene match. Germline V lookup: CDR1 SGHRS, CDR2 YFSETQ. The CDR3 region is CASSYRPGGGSYNEQFF. In DNA form, the CDR3 reads TGCGCCAGCAGCTACCGCCCGGGGGGTGGCTCCTACAATGAGCAGTTCTTC.

The genes are TRBV7-3 and TRBJ1-1; D may be TRBD1 (6 bases). Trimming removed 4 bases at V and 4 bases at J, with 13 bases between. Germline assignment: CDR1 SGHTA and CDR2 FQGTGA. CDR3 length: 14 residues. The CDR3 is CASSSRGGSTEAFF. The DNA for the CDR3 is TGTGCCAGCAGCTCCAGGGGCGGGTCCACTGAAGCTTTCTTT.

V usage is TRBV10-2 and J usage is TRBJ2-1, with 9 bases fitting TRBD2. Germline V gene lookup returns CDR1 WSHSY and CDR2 SAAADI. The ends lost 6 bases at V and 1 base at J; junction bases unmatched: 4. This CDR3 contains 15 residues. DNA for the CDR3: TGCGCCAGCAGGGAAAGCGGGAGGTCCTACAATGAGCAGTTCTTC. This translates into CASRESGRSYNEQFF.

V usage is TRBV20-1 and J usage is TRBJ2-5; no definite D call. Trimming cost V 0 bases and J 6 bases, with 14 bases left between them. This CDR3 is 14 amino acids long. Germline V gene lookup returns CDR1 DFQATT and CDR2 SNEGSKA (reference sequence). The CDR3 loop is CSARDHVGGQTQYF. The DNA of the CDR3 is TGCAGTGCTAGAGATCACGTGGGTGGGCAGACCCAGTACTTC.

This clonotype was detected many times. The rearrangement joins TRBV20-1 to TRBJ2-1, with TRBD2 matching 9 bases. There are 16 residues in the CDR3. The germline V gene has CDR1 DFQATT and CDR2 SNEGSKA (reference sequence). J gave up 9 bases and V 0 bases, and 12 bases lay outside the gene matches. The CDR3 DNA follows: TGCAGTGCTAGAGATCTGCTAGCGGGGCCCTCAAGTGAGCAGTTCTTC. Its translation: CSARDLLAGPSSEQFF.

This clonotype was observed a handful of times. V gene TRBV20-1 combines with J gene TRBJ2-1, with D possibly TRBD2 on 7 matching bases. Trimming removed 1 base at V and 4 bases at J, with 17 bases between. Per the germline V gene, CDR1 is DFQATT and CDR2 is SNEGSKA (reference sequence). The CDR3 is 16 amino acids. The CDR3 spells CSARVGGGRSYNEQFF. CDR3 coding DNA: TGCAGTGCTAGAGTGGGAGGGGGGCGCAGTTACAATGAGCAGTTCTTC.

The chain has TRBV10-3 and TRBJ2-7; D uncertain. The CDR3 has 15 amino acids. CDR1 is ENHRY, CDR2 SYGVKD, per germline. V was pared by 0 bases and J by 3 bases, with 12 bases between. The chain's CDR3 is CAISESWGQNYEQYF. DNA for the CDR3: TGTGCCATCAGTGAGTCATGGGGTCAAAACTACGAGCAGTACTTC.

This clonotype was recorded a few times. The chain employs TRBV3-1 and TRBJ2-2; D uncertain. V lost 3 bases to trimming and J lost 6 bases, with 8 bases between them. CDR1 is LGHDT, CDR2 YNNKEL, per germline (reference sequence). The CDR3 totals 13 residues. The CDR3 coding sequence is TGTGCCAGCAGCCATGTTATTGCCGGGGAGCTGTTTTTT. This gives the protein CASSHVIAGELFF. Together with reference TRBV3-1 and TRBJ2-2, the CDR3 gives the full variable domain: DTAVSQTPKYLVTQMGNDKSIKCEQNLGHDTMYWYKQDSKKFLKIMFSYNNKELIINETVPNRFSPKSPDKAHLNLHINSLELGDSAVYFCASSHVIAGELFFGEGSRLTVL.

This sequence joins TRBV20-1 and TRBJ2-3; D possibly corresponds to TRBD1 (5 bases). Germline V gene lookup returns CDR1 DFQATT and CDR2 SNEGSKA (reference sequence). Trimming removed 5 bases at V and 2 bases at J, with 11 bases between. The CDR3 extends over 13 amino acids. This CDR3 reads CSAAQVSTDTQYF. As DNA, the CDR3 is TGCAGTGCTGCACAGGTTTCCACAGATACGCAGTATTTT.

Many counts were recorded for this clonotype. The CDR3 nucleotides are TGTGCCAGCAGCTTACAACAGGGGGGTCAGGGCTACACCTTC. It translates to CASSLQQGGQGYTF. The chain couples TRBV7-9 to TRBJ1-2; 8 bases fit TRBD1. V dropped 2 bases and J dropped 8; count of bases not matched to a gene: 7. This CDR3 region has 14 residues. Germline-derived CDR1 and CDR2 are SEHNR and FQNEAQ (reference sequence).

This clonotype was observed many times. The J gene is TRBJ2-2, the V gene TRBV28; D gene unclear. Germline loops: CDR1 MDHEN, CDR2 SYDVKM. Trimming removed 6 bases at V and 7 bases at J, with 9 bases between. CDR3 length: 12 amino acids. The chain's CDR3 is CASSPLVGELFF. The CDR3 DNA follows: TGTGCCAGCAGCCCCCTGGTCGGGGAGCTGTTTTTT.